These T cell receptor beta chains were read from a single sample in a study of blood T cell repertoires in COVID-19. Data came from immunoSEQ multiplex PCR; TCRdb stores just in-frame clones and leaves some out. The top ten hold over 2.5% of the sample, which has about 150,000 clones, roughly 89% seen once. The material sequenced was peripheral blood. These receptors all stem from a man in his sixties with active or convalescent COVID-19. Each CDR3 is given with its conserved first and last residue. A D gene is named only where the DNA matches it firmly. Rows give clone size only sometimes, using once, few, many, or a class for an expanded clone.

clone size,D gene,J gene,V gene,CDR3 protein,CDR3 DNA
NA,NA,TRBJ1-5,TRBV6-5,CASGVGGSQPQHF,TGTGCCAGCGGGGTGGGGGGTAGCCAGCCCCAGCATTTT
NA,NA,TRBJ1-1,TRBV5-5,CASSLGGLNTEAFF,TGTGCCAGCAGCTTGGGCGGCCTGAACACTGAAGCTTTCTTT
NA,NA,TRBJ2-3,TRBV30,CAWSVRRTGVAITDTQYF,TGTGCCTGGAGTGTTAGGCGGACCGGGGTCGCTATCACAGATACGCAGTATTTT
NA,NA,TRBJ1-5,TRBV27,CASSLRLGGKQPQHF,TGTGCCAGCAGTTTACGTCTAGGGGGAAAACAGCCCCAGCATTTT
NA,TRBD1,TRBJ2-7,TRBV18,CASSEGGLSYEQYF,TGTGCCAGCTCCGAAGGGGGCCTTTCCTACGAGCAGTACTTC
NA,NA,TRBJ2-3,TRBV7-3,CASSLSSTSTDTQYF,TGTGCCAGCAGCTTAAGTTCTACTAGCACAGATACGCAGTATTTT
NA,TRBD1,TRBJ1-6,TRBV18,CASSPSDRGNDSPLHF,TGTGCCAGCTCACCGTCGGACAGGGGGAATGATTCACCCCTCCACTTT
NA,NA,TRBJ1-1,TRBV28,CASSPRENTEAFF,TGTGCCAGCAGTCCCAGGGAGAACACTGAAGCTTTCTTT
few,TRBD1,TRBJ1-3,TRBV5-1,CASSWGYRGQAGNTIYF,TGCGCCAGCAGCTGGGGTTACAGGGGGCAGGCTGGAAACACCATATATTTT
NA,TRBD1,TRBJ2-5,TRBV18,CASSPIDRGETQYF,TGTGCCAGCTCACCCATAGACAGGGGGGAGACCCAGTACTTC
NA,TRBD1,TRBJ2-7,TRBV9,CASSVTGAYEQYF,TGTGCCAGCAGCGTAACAGGGGCCTACGAGCAGTACTTC
few,NA,TRBJ1-5,TRBV6-2/TRBV6-3,CASSLWGAQPQHF,TGTGCCAGCAGCCTATGGGGCGCGCAGCCCCAGCATTTT
NA,TRBD1,TRBJ1-2,TRBV11-2,CASSSLPGQGGNYGYTF,TGTGCCAGCAGCTCACTCCCGGGACAGGGGGGTAACTATGGCTACACCTTC
NA,TRBD2,TRBJ2-7,TRBV5-1,CASSLGLADSYEQYF,TGCGCCAGCAGCTTGGGACTAGCGGACTCTTACGAGCAGTACTTC
NA,NA,TRBJ1-1,TRBV2,CASSEALQTAFF,TGTGCCAGCAGTGAAGCGCTACAGACAGCTTTCTTT
NA,TRBD1,TRBJ1-2,TRBV27,CASRGDRVNYGYTF,TGTGCCAGCAGGGGGGACAGGGTTAACTATGGCTACACCTTC
NA,NA,TRBJ1-6,TRBV30,CAWSVTRQDFPLHF,TGTGCCTGGAGTGTAACCCGACAGGATTTTCCCCTCCACTTT
NA,NA,TRBJ2-3,TRBV10-3,CAISDGALTDTQYF,TGTGCCATCAGTGATGGGGCCCTCACAGATACGCAGTATTTT
few,NA,TRBJ2-2,TRBV7-6,CASSQATTGELFF,TGTGCCAGCAGCCAAGCGACCACCGGGGAGCTGTTTTTT
NA,TRBD2,TRBJ2-1,TRBV7-2,CASSTSGRGLNEQFF,TGTGCCAGCAGCACTAGCGGGAGGGGTTTGAATGAGCAGTTCTTC
NA,NA,TRBJ2-7,TRBV5-4,CASSLTGSSYEQYF,TGTGCCAGCAGCTTGACCGGGAGTAGCTACGAGCAGTACTTC
NA,NA,TRBJ2-1,TRBV6-2/TRBV6-3,CASSYSFREQFF,TGTGCCAGCAGTTACAGCTTCAGGGAGCAGTTCTTC
NA,TRBD2,TRBJ2-4,TRBV7-2,CASSPGGYGAKNIQYF,TGTGCCAGCAGCCCCGGGGGGTACGGGGCCAAAAACATTCAGTACTTC
NA,TRBD1,TRBJ1-4,TRBV7-8,CASTPGQGYEKLFF,TGTGCCAGCACCCCGGGACAGGGATATGAAAAACTGTTTTTT
NA,NA,TRBJ2-3,TRBV7-9,CASSRLVEGTDTQYF,TGTGCCAGCAGCCGGCTAGTTGAGGGCACAGATACGCAGTATTTT
NA,TRBD1,TRBJ2-7,TRBV5-1,CASSRDRVHYEQYF,TGCGCCAGCAGCCGGGACAGGGTACACTACGAGCAGTACTTC
NA,NA,TRBJ1-3,TRBV2,CASSGPLPGNTIYF,TGTGCCAGCAGTGGTCCCCTCCCTGGAAACACCATATATTTT
NA,TRBD2,TRBJ2-1,TRBV19,CASSIQAGGLTNEQFF,TGTGCCAGTAGTATCCAAGCGGGAGGGTTGACCAATGAGCAGTTCTTC
NA,TRBD1,TRBJ1-2,TRBV6-6,CASSPNGQGIYGYTF,TGTGCCAGCAGCCCGAACGGACAGGGAATCTATGGCTACACCTTC
few,TRBD1,TRBJ2-2,TRBV4-2,CASSQDSGQGTNTGELFF,TGTGCCAGCAGCCAAGATTCAGGACAGGGGACCAACACCGGGGAGCTGTTTTTT
NA,TRBD1,TRBJ1-1,TRBV6-5,CASRPGQGGTEAFF,TGTGCCAGCAGACCGGGACAGGGGGGCACTGAAGCTTTCTTT
NA,TRBD1,TRBJ1-2,TRBV7-2,CASSSRGGQDSNGYTF,TGTGCCAGCAGCTCCCGAGGGGGACAGGACAGCAATGGCTACACCTTC
NA,TRBD1,TRBJ2-3,TRBV24-1,CATSRTGSGTDTQYF,TGTGCCACCAGCAGGACAGGGAGTGGGACAGATACGCAGTATTTT
NA,TRBD2,TRBJ2-1,TRBV9,CASSGPGLGQFF,TGTGCCAGCAGCGGGCCGGGACTAGGTCAGTTCTTC
once,TRBD1,TRBJ2-1,TRBV5-1,CASSLTGQGAGEQFF,TGCGCCAGCAGCTTAACGGGACAGGGGGCCGGTGAGCAGTTCTTC
NA,NA,TRBJ2-2,TRBV7-8,CASSWAGGDTGELFF,TGTGCCAGCAGCTGGGCGGGCGGGGACACCGGGGAGCTGTTTTTT
once,NA,TRBJ1-6,TRBV18,CASSPLQGRNSPLHF,TGTGCCAGCTCACCTCTACAGGGACGTAATTCACCCCTCCACTTT
NA,NA,TRBJ1-1,TRBV7-3,CASSLFAENTEAFF,TGTGCCAGCAGCTTATTTGCAGAGAACACTGAAGCTTTCTTT
NA,NA,TRBJ2-5,TRBV6-5,CASSRLGSQETQYF,TGTGCCAGCAGTCGACTTGGGTCTCAAGAGACCCAGTACTTC
NA,TRBD2,TRBJ2-7,TRBV3-1/TRBV3-2,CASSQELAASYEQYF,TGTGCCAGCAGCCAAGAACTAGCGGCCTCCTACGAGCAGTACTTC
once,NA,TRBJ2-2,TRBV9,CASSPRAGQNTGELFF,TGTGCCAGCAGCCCAAGGGCCGGACAGAACACCGGGGAGCTGTTTTTT
NA,TRBD1,TRBJ2-3,TRBV27,CASSSRTGGRADTQYF,TGTGCCAGCAGTTCCAGGACAGGGGGCCGGGCAGATACGCAGTATTTT
NA,NA,TRBJ1-5,TRBV19,CASSITRGVDQPQHF,TGTGCCAGTAGTATAACCAGGGGAGTCGATCAGCCCCAGCATTTT
NA,NA,TRBJ1-2,TRBV18,CASSPTSLGGVYGYTF,TGTGCCAGCTCGCCGACCTCCCTCGGGGGAGTCTATGGCTACACCTTC
NA,NA,TRBJ2-1,TRBV6-5,CASSSKTSSGDQQFF,TGTGCCAGCAGTTCCAAAACTAGCTCCGGGGATCAGCAGTTCTTC
NA,TRBD1,TRBJ1-6,TRBV15,CATSRDRAGGSPLHF,TGTGCCACCAGCAGGGACAGGGCTGGGGGTTCACCCCTCCACTTT